Presented here are 14 T cell receptor beta chains from one specimen sequenced in a study of cytomegalovirus exposure and HLA in healthy donors. The PCR used 60 Vbeta and 13 Jbeta primers. The data were produced by immunoSEQ multiplex PCR, yet TCRdb's version contains in-frame clones alone and is incomplete. This sample's table reports just over 200,000 clones. The sequenced sample consisted of PBMCs. All receptors derive from a girl aged 2 to 10 in good health and CMV-seropositive.

The V gene is TRBV28, the J gene TRBJ2-1; no definite D call. CDR1 is MDHEN, CDR2 SYDVKM, per germline. The CDR3 is made up of 15 amino acids. V lost 8 bases, J lost 0 bases, and 14 bases lay in between. The CDR3 is CASSPIPSSYNEQFF. The CDR3 DNA is TGTGCCAGCTCCCCAATTCCGAGCTCCTACAATGAGCAGTTCTTC.

The rearrangement joins TRBV11-3 to TRBJ2-2; 14 positions match TRBD2. J was trimmed by 0 bases and V by 5 bases; bases with no gene match: 11. The CDR3 totals 20 residues. Germline assignment: CDR1 SGHNT and CDR2 YENEEA. CDR3 coding DNA: TGTGCCAGCAGCAACCCACTGGGACTAGCGGGAGAAGCGAACACCGGGGAGCTGTTTTTT. Translation: CASSNPLGLAGEANTGELFF.

A note on this clone: This specimen includes other DNA sequences encoding the same CDR3. The chain carries TRBV27 and TRBJ2-7; 8 nucleotides line up with TRBD1. Unmatched junction bases numbered 4, after V lost 5 bases and J lost 4 bases. Germline assignment: CDR1 MNHEY and CDR2 SMNVEV (reference sequence). CDR3 length: 13 amino acids. CDR3 coding DNA: TGTGCCAGCAGTGCCCGGACAGGGTACGAGCAGTACTTC. Protein: CASSARTGYEQYF.

The chain couples TRBV6-5 to TRBJ1-1; D uncertain. V was pared by 5 bases and J by 4 bases, with 8 bases between. The CDR3 consists of 12 residues. In germline, CDR1 is MNHEY, CDR2 SVGAGI. Here the CDR3 DNA reads TGTGCCAGCAGTGGCCCTGGCACTGAAGCTTTCTTT. Protein sequence: CASSGPGTEAFF.

CDR3 in amino acids: CASSQTGTGPLLTSYEQYF. DNA of the CDR3: TGCGCCAGCAGCCAAACCGGGACAGGGCCTTTACTAACCTCCTACGAGCAGTACTTC. This chain connects TRBV4-1 to TRBJ2-7; 9 positions agree with TRBD1. This CDR3 is built from 19 residues. The V and J ends lost 2 bases and 0 bases, in that order; junction bases with no gene match: 14. From germline, CDR1 is MGHRA and CDR2 YSYEKL.

The chain uses TRBV28 and TRBJ2-1, with 9 bases identical to TRBD2. The CDR3 loop spans 13 amino acids. Trimming at V came to 2 bases and at J to 12 bases, leaving 5 bases not matched to a gene. Germline V lookup: CDR1 MDHEN, CDR2 SYDVKM. The DNA of the CDR3 is TGTGCCAGCAGTTTACCGCCGACTAGCGGGCAGTTCTTC. It translates to CASSLPPTSGQFF. The full variable domain, in which reference TRBV28 and TRBJ2-1 provide the parts outside the CDR3, is DVKVTQSSRYLVKRTGEKVFLECVQDMDHENMFWYRQDPGLGLRLIYFSYDVKMKEKGDIPEGYSVSREKKERFSLILESASTNQTSMYLCASSLPPTSGQFFGPGTRLTVL.

The J gene is TRBJ2-3, the V gene TRBV6-5, with a possible D match to TRBD2 (6 bases). The V and J ends lost 5 bases and 4 bases respectively, with 13 bases between them. CDR1 MNHEY and CDR2 SVGAGI come from the germline V gene. This CDR3 has 14 amino acids. The CDR3 protein is CASSRRDVSDTQYF. CDR3 bases: TGTGCCAGCAGTCGGCGGGACGTTTCAGATACGCAGTATTTT.

V usage is TRBV9 and J usage is TRBJ1-1; 9 positions agree with TRBD1. Per the germline V gene, CDR1 is SGDLS and CDR2 is YYNGEE. The V and J ends lost 3 bases and 0 bases, in that order; junction bases with no gene match: 12. This CDR3 spans 18 amino acids. For the CDR3, the DNA is TGTGCCAGCAGCGCCCCAGCGTGGACAGGGGAAATGAACACTGAAGCTTTCTTT. Protein sequence: CASSAPAWTGEMNTEAFF.

The CDR3 bases are TGTGCCAGTAATGGAGTCGAAGAGACCCAGTACTTC. This encodes CASNGVEETQYF. This rearrangement joins TRBV19 to TRBJ2-5; D unclear. This CDR3 has 12 amino acids. CDR1 is LNHDA and CDR2 is SQIVND in the germline V gene (reference sequence). Deletions cut 7 bases from V and 3 bases from J, with 9 bases between.

The chain carries TRBV5-1 and TRBJ1-2; 8 nucleotides match TRBD1. After removal of 0 bases from V and 0 bases from J, the junction contained 4 bases not matched to a gene. The germline gives CDR1 SGHRS, CDR2 YFSETQ. The CDR3 consists of 16 residues. CDR3 amino acids: CASSLAQTGANYGYTF. The CDR3 coding sequence is TGCGCCAGCAGCTTGGCACAGACAGGGGCTAACTATGGCTACACCTTC.

The chain combines TRBV28 with TRBJ2-3; D may be TRBD1 (7 bases). CDR3 length equals 14 residues. The germline gives CDR1 MDHEN, CDR2 SYDVKM. V lost 7 bases and J lost 4, with 15 bases in between. CDR3: CASTKQGGADTQYF. DNA of the CDR3: TGTGCCAGCACCAAGCAGGGGGGTGCAGATACGCAGTATTTT.

CDR3 sequence reads: CASRVAKPNRGLNTEAFF. The CDR3 DNA follows: TGCGCCAGCAGAGTTGCCAAGCCTAACCGGGGGTTGAACACTGAAGCTTTCTTT. V and J are TRBV10-1 and TRBJ1-1; D might be TRBD1 (5 bases). V was cut by 6 bases and J by 0 bases, with 23 bases left in between. The germline V gene has CDR1 WNHNN and CDR2 SYGVQD (reference sequence). This CDR3 is 18 amino acids long.

The chain carries TRBV6-5 and TRBJ2-3, with 10 bases identical to TRBD2. The CDR3 extends over 15 amino acids. With V trimmed by 8 bases and J by 5 bases, 10 bases remained unmatched. Germline CDR1 is MNHEY and CDR2 is SVGAGI. The CDR3 coding sequence is TGTGCCAGCGGTTTACTAGCGGGATATGGAGATACGCAGTATTTT. Its protein product is CASGLLAGYGDTQYF.

This chain links TRBV5-1 with TRBJ1-4; 12 nucleotides match TRBD1. Looked up from germline, CDR1 is SGHRS and CDR2 is YFSETQ. The CDR3 has 20 residues. The V segment lost 0 bases and the J segment 5 bases; nucleotides outside the gene matches: 14. The CDR3 reads CASSLAGPGQGAMGNEKLFF. In DNA form, the CDR3 reads TGCGCCAGCAGCTTGGCGGGACCGGGACAGGGGGCTATGGGAAATGAAAAACTGTTTTTT.